What follows are 28 T cell receptor beta chains derived from one specimen sequenced in a study of control samples from healthy donors and cancer patients. The assay was immunoSEQ multiplex PCR, and TCRdb's table has in-frame clones only and misses some. Seen here are 150,000 to 200,000 clones, approximately 91% observed once, and the top ten hold roughly 2.1%. The sequencing sample was made of blood. The receptors originated from a woman aged 40 to 50 in good health.

The chain recombines TRBV15 with TRBJ2-2; D not resolved. The V gene lost 8 bases and the J gene lost 0 bases, with 10 bases spanning the gap. This CDR3 region has 14 residues. Germline values: CDR1 LNHNV, CDR2 YYDKDF (reference sequence). CDR3 sequence: CATSESANTGELFF. The CDR3 nucleotides are TGTGCCACCTCCGAGTCGGCGAACACCGGGGAGCTGTTTTTT.

V and J are TRBV2 and TRBJ1-1; D gene uncertain. The germline gives CDR1 SNHLY, CDR2 FYNNEI. CDR3 size: 15 residues. V was cut by 0 bases and J by 5 bases, with 13 bases left in between. CDR3 bases: TGTGCCAGCAGTGAAGCGCACTCCTTGGGAACTGAAGCTTTCTTT. It translates to CASSEAHSLGTEAFF. Complete variable domain (other parts from reference TRBV2 and TRBJ1-1): EPEVTQTPSHQVTQMGQEVILRCVPISNHLYFYWYRQILGQKVEFLVSFYNNEISEKSEIFDDQFSVERPDGSNFTLKIRSTKLEDSAMYFCASSEAHSLGTEAFFGQGTRLTVV.

The V call is TRBV7-9, the J call TRBJ1-6, with TRBD1 identical over 7 bases. The germline CDR1 and CDR2 sequences are SEHNR and FQNEAQ (reference sequence). The CDR3 totals 14 residues. J lost 11 bases, V lost 1 base, and 5 bases had no gene match. CDR3: CASSLDRGSPPLHF. In DNA form, the CDR3 reads TGTGCCAGCAGCTTAGACAGGGGCTCCCCACCCCTCCACTTT.

The rearrangement joins TRBV9 to TRBJ1-1; D unclear. Deletions cut 3 bases from V and 4 bases from J, with 13 bases between. The CDR3 runs to 14 residues. Germline assignment: CDR1 SGDLS and CDR2 YYNGEE. CDR3 sequence: CASSGQNSPTEAFF. CDR3 nucleotides: TGTGCCAGCAGCGGACAAAATTCGCCCACTGAAGCTTTCTTT.

This clone was observed once. J is TRBJ2-1 and V is TRBV24-1; D could derive from TRBD1 or TRBD2 (5 bases each). The CDR3 loop spans 13 amino acids. Germline lookup yields CDR1 KGHDR and CDR2 SFDVKD. V shed 11 bases and J shed 4 bases, with 14 bases lying between them. The CDR3 region has the DNA TGTGCCATAACGTCGGGGCATTACAATGAGCAGTTCTTC. Its translation: CAITSGHYNEQFF.

DNA for the CDR3: TGTGCCAGCAGTTTAACGGTGGACACTGAAGCTTTCTTT. This gives the protein CASSLTVDTEAFF. The chain has TRBV27 and TRBJ1-1, with D unclear. The CDR3 has 13 amino acids. The germline V and J ends were trimmed by 2 bases and 3 bases, with 7 bases remaining between them. CDR1 is MNHEY and CDR2 is SMNVEV in the germline V gene (reference sequence).

This chain joins TRBV12-5 and TRBJ1-3; 8 nucleotides align to TRBD1. Germline trimming cut 7 bases from V and 3 bases from J; bases unmatched to any gene: 2. The germline V gene encodes CDR1 LGHNT and CDR2 FRNRAP. This CDR3 is 13 amino acids long. CDR3 region: CASDGQGGNTIYF. CDR3 in DNA: TGTGCTAGTGATGGACAGGGTGGAAACACCATATATTTT.

Note on this clone: The same CDR3 arises from other DNA sequences in this sample as well. The chain has TRBV5-1 and TRBJ2-5, with D unresolved. This CDR3 is built from 11 residues. V lost 4 bases and J 2 bases, leaving 3 bases between the germline ends. CDR1 SGHRS and CDR2 YFSETQ come from the germline V gene. The CDR3 loop reads CASSLQETQYF. DNA for the CDR3: TGCGCCAGCAGCCTACAAGAGACCCAGTACTTC. Drawing the rest from reference TRBV5-1 and TRBJ2-5, the complete variable domain is KAGVTQTPRYLIKTRGQQVTLSCSPISGHRSVSWYQQTPGQGLQFLFEYFSETQRNKGNFPGRFSGRQFSNSRSEMNVSTLELGDSALYLCASSLQETQYFGPGTRLLVL.

The table lists this clone with a count of one. The chain has TRBV2 and TRBJ1-3; possible D gene TRBD1, 5 bases. This CDR3 contains 16 residues. CDR1 and CDR2 (germline): SNHLY, FYNNEI. V was trimmed by 2 bases and J by 0 bases, leaving 11 bases between them. This CDR3 is CASSEQGTFSGNTIYF. CDR3 DNA sequence: TGTGCCAGCAGTGAACAGGGTACCTTCTCTGGAAACACCATATATTTT.

The J gene is TRBJ1-2, the V gene TRBV3-1 (or the pseudogene TRBV3-2); 7 bases line up with TRBD1. Unmatched junction bases numbered 8, after V lost 5 bases and J lost 5 bases. This CDR3 has 14 amino acids. The V gene's germline CDR1 is LGHDT and CDR2 YNNKEL (reference sequence). The CDR3 coding sequence is TGTGCCAGCAGCTCCGACAGGGAAGGTTATGGCTACACCTTC. It specifies CASSSDREGYGYTF.

This clone was counted once. V usage is TRBV3-1 (or the pseudogene TRBV3-2) and J usage is TRBJ2-2, with D uncertain. Trimming removed 1 base from V and 6 bases from J, with 9 bases in between. The length of the CDR3 is 14 residues. CDR1 LGHDT and CDR2 YNNKEL come from the germline V gene (reference sequence). CDR3 sequence (DNA): TGTGCCAGCAGCCAAGGGACCCAGGCCGGGGAGCTGTTTTTT. As protein: CASSQGTQAGELFF.

The J gene is TRBJ1-2, the V gene TRBV29-1, with unresolved D. The CDR3 totals 12 residues. The germline V gene has CDR1 SQVTM and CDR2 ANQGSEA. The V end was cut by 7 bases, the J end by 8 bases, with 17 bases between. This CDR3 is CSAVTSGYGYTF. The CDR3 region has the DNA TGCAGCGCCGTGACGTCCGGGTACGGCTACACCTTC.

In nucleotides, the CDR3 is TGTGCCAGCAGCTTCGACAGGACAGGGTCGGATACGCAGTATTTT. It specifies CASSFDRTGSDTQYF. The chain joins TRBV13 to TRBJ2-3, with TRBD1 identical over 8 bases. The CDR3 covers 15 residues. Germline V gives CDR1 PRHDT, CDR2 FYEKMQ (reference sequence). V lost 3 bases and J lost 6; bases outside the gene matches: 8.

This chain uses TRBV4-1 with TRBJ1-2; D uncertain. Trimming pared 3 bases from V and 0 bases from J, leaving 11 bases between. CDR3 length equals 15 residues. Germline V gives CDR1 MGHRA, CDR2 YSYEKL. In DNA form, the CDR3 reads TGCGCCAGCAGCCAGGAACAACGAGCTAACTATGGCTACACCTTC. This codes for CASSQEQRANYGYTF.

This clone has a single count. The gene calls are TRBV6-5 and TRBJ1-1; D is ambiguous. From germline, CDR1 is MNHEY and CDR2 SVGAGI. Trimming left V 6 bases short and J 6 bases short, with 17 bases between. The CDR3 covers 14 residues. The CDR3 sequence is CASRTTVSTPEAFF. CDR3 in DNA: TGTGCCAGCAGGACTACAGTGTCGACGCCTGAAGCTTTCTTT.

V usage is TRBV21-1 and J usage is TRBJ1-2; the table's D gene call, TRBD1, was not cross checked with the DNA. TRBV21-1 corresponds to a pseudogene. The length of the CDR3 is 15 residues. CDR3 amino acids: CASSKDTGANYGYTF. In DNA, the CDR3 is TGTGCCAGCAGCAAGGATACAGGGGCTAACTATGGCTACACCTTC.

The chain joins TRBV29-1 to TRBJ2-7, with 9 bases lining up with TRBD1. This CDR3 region has 13 residues. Germline V lookup: CDR1 SQVTM, CDR2 ANQGSEA. J lost 1 base, V lost 6 bases, and 4 bases had no gene match. This CDR3 reads CSVRDRDSYEQYF. The CDR3 DNA sequence: TGCAGCGTGCGGGACAGGGATTCCTACGAGCAGTACTTC.

V and J are TRBV5-5 and TRBJ1-5, with TRBD1 matching 9 bases. With V trimmed by 2 bases and J by 7 bases, 4 bases remained unmatched. The CDR3 contains 14 residues. In germline, CDR1 is SGHKS, CDR2 YYEKEE (reference sequence). This CDR3 reads CASSFGQGTQPQHF. Here the CDR3 DNA reads TGTGCCAGCAGCTTCGGACAGGGGACCCAGCCCCAGCATTTT.

The rearrangement joins TRBV24-1 to TRBJ1-2, with D uncertain. The germline V gene has CDR1 KGHDR and CDR2 SFDVKD. V lost 6 bases, J lost 1 base, and 8 bases lay in between. The CDR3 loop spans 13 amino acids. The CDR3: CATSSEFNYGYTF. The DNA of the CDR3 is TGTGCCACCAGTTCAGAATTTAACTATGGCTACACCTTC.

This chain joins TRBV7-8 and TRBJ1-4, with a possible D match to TRBD1 (5 bases). The germline CDR1 and CDR2 sequences are SGHVS and FQNEAQ. With 11 bases removed from V and 3 bases from J, the gap between germline ends came to 10 bases. The CDR3 length is 12 residues. CDR3 region: CAAGGANEKLFF. The CDR3 bases are TGTGCCGCGGGGGGTGCTAATGAAAAACTGTTTTTT.

This rearrangement joins TRBV7-9 to TRBJ2-7, with 12 bases lining up with TRBD1. The CDR3 covers 15 residues. Germline values: CDR1 SEHNR, CDR2 FQNEAQ (reference sequence). V lost 5 bases, J lost 7 bases, and 9 bases stayed unmatched. The CDR3 region is CASSPRGDRGREQYF. For the CDR3, the DNA is TGTGCCAGCAGCCCGAGGGGGGACAGGGGGCGAGAGCAGTACTTC.

The chain couples TRBV5-6 to TRBJ1-1; TRBD1 might be the D (5 bases). This CDR3 contains 13 residues. V was pared by 2 bases and J by 6 bases, with 11 bases between. CDR1 SGHDT and CDR2 YYEEEE come from the germline V gene. CDR3 bases: TGTGCCAGCAGCTTATTTCCAGGGCCTGAAGCTTTCTTT. Its translation is CASSLFPGPEAFF.

The V call is TRBV29-1, the J call TRBJ2-7; 7 nucleotides agree with TRBD1. V shed 2 bases and J 7 bases; nucleotides not matched to a gene: 5. The CDR3 is 12 residues long. Germline V lookup: CDR1 SQVTM, CDR2 ANQGSEA. The CDR3: CSVETGAGEQYF. The CDR3 region has the DNA TGCAGCGTTGAAACAGGGGCCGGAGAGCAGTACTTC.

This clone appeared a single time. The rearrangement links TRBV5-4 to TRBJ1-6, with TRBD1 as a possible D gene (5 bases). V was clipped by 2 bases and J by 7 bases, with 19 bases between them. The germline CDR1 and CDR2 sequences are SGHNT and YYREEE (reference sequence). The CDR3 contains 17 residues. The CDR3 DNA reads TGTGCCAGCAGCTTTGCGGCAGGGAGATTTCTAAATTCACCCCTCCACTTT. Residues: CASSFAAGRFLNSPLHF.

This chain joins TRBV14 and TRBJ1-4, with D maybe TRBD1 (5 bases). The V and J ends lost 0 bases and 10 bases respectively, with 6 bases between them. Per the germline V gene, CDR1 is SGHDN and CDR2 is FVKESK. The CDR3 consists of 12 residues. CDR3 sequence reads: CASSQDRGKLFF. The CDR3 bases are TGTGCCAGCAGCCAAGATAGGGGAAAACTGTTTTTT.

The gene calls are TRBV11-2 and TRBJ2-1; D remains unclear. Looked up from germline, CDR1 is SGHAT and CDR2 is FQNNGV. V lost 1 base and J 4 bases, leaving 14 bases between the germline ends. This CDR3 is built from 16 residues. For the CDR3, the DNA is TGTGCCAGCAGCTTAGGTCCCGACTCCTCTTACAATGAGCAGTTCTTC. Translation: CASSLGPDSSYNEQFF. The variable domain in full, with the rest retrieved from reference TRBV11-2 and TRBJ2-1, is EAGVAQSPRYKIIEKRQSVAFWCNPISGHATLYWYQQILGQGPKLLIQFQNNGVVDDSQLPKDRFSAERLKGVDSTLKIQPAKLEDSAVYLCASSLGPDSSYNEQFFGPGTRLTVL.

A few counts support this clone. This CDR3 is CASSFRNSPLHF. CDR3 bases: TGTGCCAGCAGTTTTCGTAATTCACCCCTCCACTTT. The chain has TRBV27 and TRBJ1-6, with D unclear. This CDR3 is built from 12 residues. Trimming left V 3 bases short and J 6 bases short, with 3 bases between. The germline CDR1 and CDR2 sequences are MNHEY and SMNVEV (reference sequence).

J is TRBJ2-1 and V is TRBV7-9, with 9 bases fitting TRBD1. In germline, CDR1 is SEHNR, CDR2 FQNEAQ (reference sequence). V was pared by 5 bases and J by 8 bases, with 4 bases of the junction left unmatched. The CDR3 is 13 amino acids. CDR3 residues: CASSRRQGDEQFF. The CDR3 DNA follows: TGTGCCAGCAGCAGGAGACAGGGGGATGAGCAGTTCTTC.